These 27 T cell receptor beta chains were sequenced from one sample in a study of T cells of healthy individuals. MiXCR, run by TCRdb on the 5' RACE reads, gives a single entry per CDR3 protein. The table shows around 63,000 distinct CDR3 sequences, with under 20% occurring only once. These TCRs come from a human donor in good health.

This clonotype occurred many times. J is TRBJ2-1 and V is TRBV6-5; D gene ambiguous. CDR1 MNHEY and CDR2 SVGAGI come from the germline V gene. Trimming took 0 bases from V and 15 from J, leaving 15 bases between them. The CDR3 is 13 residues long. The CDR3 sequence is CASSYSVRYPRFF. The CDR3 DNA is TGTGCCAGCAGTTACTCGGTCAGATATCCTCGGTTCTTC.

The sample holds many counts of this clonotype. The chain has TRBV12-3 or TRBV12-4 and TRBJ2-1; 10 bases match TRBD2. The CDR3 extends over 14 amino acids. V trimming: 5 bases; J trimming: 6 bases; junction bases outside the gene matches: 4. CDR3 region: CASSLGLASNEQFF. For the CDR3, the DNA is TGTGCCAGCAGTCTGGGACTAGCGAGCAATGAGCAGTTCTTC.

Points on this clonotype: At one boundary the junction diverges from the germline segment, which might be a read error. The chain is built from TRBV11-2 and TRBJ2-7; 8 bases map to TRBD2. This CDR3 contains 15 residues. Germline values: CDR1 SGHAT, CDR2 FQNNGV. The CDR3 DNA is TGTGCCAGCAGCTTAGTACTAGCGGACTCCTACGAGCGGTACTTC. Protein product: CASSLVLADSYERYF. Based on the CDR3 plus reference TRBV11-2 and TRBJ2-7, the full variable domain is EAGVAQSPRYKIIEKRQSVAFWCNPISGHATLYWYQQILGQGPKLLIQFQNNGVVDDSQLPKDRFSAERLKGVDSTLKIQPAKLEDSAVYLCASSLVLADSYERYFGPGTRLTVT.

The table lists this clonotype with many counts. The chain uses TRBV28 and TRBJ2-1; D call uncertain. Looked up from germline, CDR1 is MDHEN and CDR2 is SYDVKM. Trimming stripped 2 bases from V and 9 bases from J, with 14 bases between. The CDR3 length is 14 residues. CDR3 bases: TGTGCCAGCAGTTTAACTCGCGTACAGAGTGAGCAGTTCTTC. The encoded protein is CASSLTRVQSEQFF.

This sequence joins TRBV20-1 and TRBJ2-7; the match to TRBD2 covers 11 bases. Germline V gene sequence: CDR1 DFQATT, CDR2 SNEGSKA (reference sequence). V lost 3 bases to trimming and J lost 4 bases; unmatched junction nucleotides: 8. This CDR3 is 15 amino acids long. For the CDR3, the DNA is TGCAGTGCTAGGGCTACTAGCGGGAGTTCGTACGAGCAGTACTTC. Protein: CSARATSGSSYEQYF.

The V call is TRBV21-1, the J call TRBJ1-6. TRBV21-1 is tagged as a pseudogene. The CDR3 spans 16 residues. In DNA form, the CDR3 reads TGTGCCAGGCCTCTAAACCCGAGCTCCTATAATTCACCCCTCCACTTT. It codes for CARPLNPSSYNSPLHF.

CDR3 sequence: CATRGVNTEAFF. CDR3 sequence (DNA): TGTGCCACTCGAGGGGTGAACACTGAAGCTTTCTTT. The gene calls are TRBV24-1 and TRBJ1-1, with D perhaps TRBD1 (5 bases). The V and J ends lost 10 bases and 0 bases respectively, with 8 bases between them. Germline-derived CDR1 and CDR2 are KGHDR and SFDVKD. This CDR3 has 12 residues.

This clonotype was seen ten or more times. The gene calls are TRBV5-5 and TRBJ2-3; D may correspond to TRBD1 or TRBD2 (5 bases each). V lost 0 bases to trimming and J lost 5 bases, with 13 bases between them. Germline lookup yields CDR1 SGHKS and CDR2 YYEKEE (reference sequence). This CDR3 spans 15 amino acids. CDR3 region: CASSLDGTQLDTQYF. CDR3 bases: TGTGCCAGCAGCTTGGACGGGACGCAACTAGATACGCAGTATTTT.

A few counts support this clonotype. The chain combines TRBV27 with TRBJ2-7; D is undetermined. Germline CDR1 reads MNHEY; CDR2 reads SMNVEV (reference sequence). The CDR3 has 11 residues. Between the trimmed V and J ends, which lost 6 bases and 6 bases, there was a span of 9 bases. The DNA of the CDR3 is TGTGCCAGCAGCCATTTGGGCGAGCAGTACTTC. Translated: CASSHLGEQYF.

This clonotype showed up just a few times. V usage is TRBV12-3 or TRBV12-4 and J usage is TRBJ1-1; TRBD1 might be the D (5 bases). V gave up 2 bases and J gave up 3 bases, with 10 bases separating them. CDR3 length: 14 residues. CDR3 DNA sequence: TGTGCCAGCAGTTTAAATCCGGGACACACTGAAGCTTTCTTT. It specifies CASSLNPGHTEAFF.

About this clonotype: The junction shows a germline mismatch at one end, possibly a read error. The chain uses TRBV11-2 and TRBJ2-7, with D perhaps TRBD1 or TRBD2 (5 bases each). From germline, CDR1 is SGHAT and CDR2 FQNNGV. The CDR3 has 13 amino acids. The DNA for the CDR3 is TGTGCCGGCAGCTTAGGGGACGGTTACGAGCAGTACTTC. It codes for CAGSLGDGYEQYF.

In this sample, this clonotype turned up many times. This rearrangement joins TRBV9 to TRBJ1-6; D unresolved. Trimming removed 4 bases from V and 10 bases from J, with 9 bases in between. This CDR3 contains 12 residues. The germline V gene encodes CDR1 SGDLS and CDR2 YYNGEE. The CDR3 DNA sequence: TGTGCCAGCAGCCCCTCTCAATCACCCCTCCACTTT. Translation: CASSPSQSPLHF.

The gene calls are TRBV4-3 and TRBJ2-7, with D perhaps TRBD2 (5 bases). The CDR3 has 16 residues. Germline V CDR1 and CDR2: LGHNA, YSLEER. V lost 0 bases to trimming and J lost 4 bases, with 16 bases between them. The CDR3 DNA sequence: TGCGCCAGCAGCCAAGAAACGGCCCGGGGAACGTACGAGCAGTACTTC. Its translation is CASSQETARGTYEQYF.

This rearrangement joins TRBV7-3 to TRBJ2-1, with no clear D. V lost 5 bases and J lost 6, with 17 bases in between. The CDR3 is made up of 15 amino acids. CDR1 is SGHTA and CDR2 is FQGTGA in the germline V gene. The CDR3 nucleotides are TGTGCCAGCAGCCCGTCCCGACTGAACGGCAATGAGCAGTTCTTC. Its protein is CASSPSRLNGNEQFF.

At least ten counts were recorded for this clonotype. The gene calls are TRBV7-2 and TRBJ1-1; D is possibly TRBD1 (6 bases). V was cut by 5 bases and J by 1 base, with 11 bases left in between. This CDR3 spans 14 amino acids. Germline CDR1 is SGHTA and CDR2 is FQGNSA. The CDR3 DNA reads TGTGCCAGCAGCCCATACAGGGAGAACACTGAAGCTTTCTTT. Its translation is CASSPYRENTEAFF.

This clonotype showed up many times. The chain joins TRBV7-6 to TRBJ2-1; TRBD2 is a possible D gene (6 bases). From germline, CDR1 is SGHVS and CDR2 FNYEAQ. The V and J ends lost 5 bases and 7 bases respectively, with 18 bases between them. The CDR3 loop spans 15 amino acids. CDR3 sequence: CASSPGRGLSNEQFF. CDR3 sequence (DNA): TGTGCCAGCAGCCCCGGAAGGGGACTCTCTAATGAGCAGTTCTTC.

This clonotype was detected only a few times. This sequence joins TRBV18 and TRBJ2-7, with 8 bases that match TRBD1. The germline gives CDR1 KGHSH, CDR2 LQKENI. The CDR3 is 14 residues long. The ends lost 5 bases at V and 6 bases at J; junction bases unmatched: 9. CDR3 in DNA: TGTGCCAGCTCAACAGACAGGGGAAGGGGCGAGCAGTACTTC. It encodes CASSTDRGRGEQYF.

There are a few counts of this clonotype. V and J are TRBV9 and TRBJ1-1, with 7 bases that match TRBD1. V shed 3 bases and J 5 bases; nucleotides not matched to a gene: 10. The CDR3 runs to 15 residues. Per germline, CDR1 SGDLS and CDR2 YYNGEE. CDR3 in amino acids: CASSADPGQKTEAFF. DNA of the CDR3: TGTGCCAGCAGCGCGGACCCGGGACAGAAAACTGAAGCTTTCTTT.

The chain employs TRBV4-1 and TRBJ2-5; TRBD2 is a possible D gene (5 bases). With 4 bases removed from V and 3 bases from J, the gap between germline ends came to 12 bases. Germline V gives CDR1 MGHRA, CDR2 YSYEKL. CDR3 length: 14 residues. This chain's CDR3 is CASSPSREEETQYF. The DNA of the CDR3 is TGCGCCAGCAGCCCTTCCCGGGAAGAAGAGACCCAGTACTTC.

V usage is TRBV11-2 and J usage is TRBJ2-5; D is uncertain. The CDR3 covers 13 residues. Germline V gene sequence: CDR1 SGHAT, CDR2 FQNNGV. Trimming cost V 2 bases and J 4 bases, with 8 bases left between them. CDR3 bases: TGTGCCAGCAGCTTAATCCGCGGAGAGACCCAGTACTTC. The encoded protein is CASSLIRGETQYF.

This clonotype was counted only a few times. The genes are TRBV7-2 and TRBJ2-7; possibly TRBD2 for D (6 bases). Germline-derived CDR1 and CDR2 are SGHTA and FQGNSA. The CDR3 is 15 amino acids. Between the trimmed V and J ends, which lost 5 bases and 5 bases, there was a span of 19 bases. The CDR3 here is CASSALRGYRNEQYF. CDR3 nucleotides: TGTGCCAGCAGCGCCTTGCGGGGCTATAGGAACGAGCAGTACTTC.

Worth noting for this clonotype: The junction differs from germline at one of its ends, possibly a read error. The chain couples TRBV7-6 to TRBJ1-1; 8 bases are a match to TRBD1. Germline CDR1 and CDR2: SGHVS and FNYEAQ. The CDR3 totals 15 residues. CDR3 sequence: CTSSFGQGVDTEAFF. The CDR3 nucleotides are TGTACCAGCAGCTTCGGACAGGGCGTGGACACTGAAGCTTTCTTT.

The rearrangement uses TRBV11-2 and TRBJ2-3; D is unresolved. Trimming took 3 bases from V and 7 from J, leaving 8 bases between them. CDR3 length: 12 residues. Germline lookup yields CDR1 SGHAT and CDR2 FQNNGV. The CDR3 nucleotides read TGTGCCAGCAGCTTTAGTAGAAATACGCAGTATTTT. Its protein is CASSFSRNTQYF.

This clonotype came up many times. V usage is TRBV7-9 and J usage is TRBJ2-5; no reliable D call. The length of the CDR3 is 18 residues. Trimming stripped 3 bases from V and 5 bases from J, with 25 bases between. Germline lookup yields CDR1 SEHNR and CDR2 FQNEAQ (reference sequence). CDR3 protein: CASSFPTRSSTNTETQYF. CDR3 nucleotide sequence: TGTGCCAGCAGCTTCCCCACTCGGAGTAGCACTAATACGGAGACCCAGTACTTC. The whole variable domain, filled in from reference TRBV7-9 and TRBJ2-5, reads DTGVSQNPRHKITKRGQNVTFRCDPISEHNRLYWYRQTLGQGPEFLTYFQNEAQLEKSRLLSDRFSAERPKGSFSTLEIQRTEQGDSAMYLCASSFPTRSSTNTETQYFGPGTRLLVL.

This clonotype was seen only a few times. J is TRBJ2-1 and V is TRBV20-1, with 9 bases matching TRBD2. The CDR3 runs 15 residues. Per the germline V gene, CDR1 is DFQATT and CDR2 is SNEGSKA (reference sequence). The ends lost 2 bases at V and 7 bases at J; junction bases unmatched: 9. The CDR3 region is CSARRARGGRNEQFF. Written as DNA, the CDR3 is TGCAGTGCTAGACGGGCGCGGGGGGGCCGGAATGAGCAGTTCTTC.

This clonotype appeared a few times. V usage is TRBV19 and J usage is TRBJ2-3, with 7 positions matching TRBD1. V lost 5 bases to trimming and J lost 6 bases; unmatched junction nucleotides: 8. Germline V gene data show CDR1 as LNHDA and CDR2 as SQIVND (reference sequence). The CDR3 is 14 amino acids. The CDR3 coding sequence is TGTGCCAGTAGTCCGGGACAGACCGGGGATACGCAGTATTTT. Encoded protein: CASSPGQTGDTQYF.

This clonotype was counted ten times or more. The chain links TRBV10-3 to TRBJ1-5; unclear D gene. Trimming took off 2 bases at V and 0 bases at J, with 5 bases between the two ends. The CDR3 has 14 amino acids. Germline V gives CDR1 ENHRY, CDR2 SYGVKD. DNA of the CDR3: TGTGCCATCAGTGAGAGATATAGCAATCAGCCCCAGCATTTT. It is translated as CAISERYSNQPQHF.